This TCR beta chain is from a study of identical twins (dated by TCRdb to 2016 to 2017). As for the study more broadly: To test whether fetal clonotypes persist, this study deep-sequenced TCR alpha and beta repertoires from monozygotic twins, from unrelated adults of various ages, and from cord blood. Replicate twin experiments were performed at different times using different library preparation protocols to rule out contamination. Broader findings and caveats from the paper: Because the same donors could not be followed over many years, conclusions were based on cross-sectional statistical analysis. A weaker excess of twin sharing was found in beta out-of-frame sequences because the signal-to-noise ratio was lowered by fewer shared sequences. Invariant T cells such as MAIT and iNKT could partly confound zero-insertion analyses, although diverse VJ usage argued against such confounding for most clonotypes. In monozygotic twins, recombination models systematically underestimated out-of-frame TCR alpha sharing, but the models matched the sharing seen between unrelated individuals. Fewer insertions were carried by abundant cord blood beta clonotypes; a weaker similar trend was observed in young adult naive repertoires, while no such trend was observed in memory repertoires. Compared with coincidental sharing between unrelated individuals, an excess of low generation-probability sequences was observed among out-of-frame TCR alpha sequences shared between twins.

Libraries were made using 5' RACE. These reads were obtained on an Illumina HiSeq 2000. Template switching added a universal primer binding site, and the final cDNA carried a unique molecular identifier that allowed TCR cDNA molecules to be counted accurately. Specific primers in the conserved constant-segment region were used to synthesize first-strand cDNA for TCR alpha and beta chains. To control for contamination, every cDNA library carried two barcodes: a SMART-Mk sample barcode plus Illumina barcodes. TruSeq adapter sequences, together with Illumina sample barcodes, were added in two successive PCR steps. Sequencing of the TCR alpha and beta cDNA libraries was done on the Illumina HiSeq platform using custom primers. Processing in the source paper ran as follows. MiGEC processed the raw reads to extract unique molecular identifiers, while MiXCR was used to determine the CDR3 positions. Recombination models were inferred per individual with the repgenHMM and IGoR tools using an EM algorithm. The analysis of shared clonotypes was done with the tcR package in R, with sharing normalized by the product of cloneset sizes. To study raw recombination free of thymic and clonal selection effects, out-of-frame nonproductive sequences were analyzed. TCRdb reworked the public reads: Q25 trimming with fastp, MiXCR clone assembly, productive beta chains retained. CDR3 protein sequences are deduplicated, and each keeps its most common genes and DNA. TCRdb, rather than the study authors, made the V and J calls. The sample table holds fewer than 900,000 distinct CDR3 sequences, of which over 15% were seen once. The ten top clones hold 10% to 15% of the sample.

V is cut by 6 bases and J by 0 bases, and the space between the germline ends is 18 bases. There are 16 amino acids in the CDR3, from cysteine to phenylalanine inclusive. The retained sequence is limited to the CDR3, 48 bases, with the frame set at the first base. The germline V gene (reference sequence) sets CDR1 to DFQATT and CDR2 to SNEGSKA. At least ten counts were recorded for this clonotype. There is no known antigen for this receptor. No much larger clone is present one base from it, and per-base qualities are unavailable. All donors were healthy Caucasians. The twin cohort consisted of three pairs of female monozygotic twins, all aged roughly 18 to 30 years. Peripheral blood mononuclear cells were the source from which RNA for the TCR libraries was isolated. These sequences were also reported in another study, on T cells expressing NK-cell markers. The second investigation adds: TCR beta-chain repertoires were profiled in sorted CD3+CD56+NKG2C+, CD3+CD56+NKG2C- and CD3+CD56-NKG2C+ T-cell subsets from several donors. Among the eight sequenced donors, only one was HCMV-seronegative, while the other seven were HCMV-seropositive. To restrict sorting to alphabetaTCR-expressing T cells, an anti-gammadeltaTCR antibody was added in several experiments. In more than five donors, the dominant CD3+CD56+NKG2C+ clonotypes were found to rank among the top 10 CD8+ clonotypes and to make up about 1.0-7.0% of CD8+ T cells. Those dominant clonotypes were again the most abundant among CD3+CD56-NKG2C+ cells in a few donors, at about 28.3-60.1%. Whether the expanded NKG2C-expressing T cell clones were specific for HCMV antigens was left unclear. The eight sequenced donors were randomly selected healthy volunteers, three men and five women. A commercial ELISA kit detecting HCMV-specific IgG in serum was used to determine HCMV serostatus. Bulk peripheral blood T-cell repertoires were additionally sequenced from unsorted PBMC for roughly six donors. MIGEC handled demultiplexing of the reads and grouping by UMI, while MiTCR was used to assemble and quantify clonotypes. To remove erroneous sequences, TCR cDNA sequences were retained only when supported by two or more reads. Downstream repertoire analysis used the tcR package, and clonotypes were matched across fractions by CDR3 nucleotide sequence plus V segment. VDJmatch was used to annotate antigen specificity against VDJdb, with one amino acid substitution allowed in CDR3.

Sequenced sample: PBMCs. The receptor chain draws on TRBV20-1 and TRBJ2-1, with the D segment identity uncertain. The sequence was collected from a woman under 30 in good health. The nucleotide sequence reads as follows: TGCAGTGCCCCGGCCTGGGCTAGAAGCTCCTACAATGAGCAGTTCTTC. It encodes CSAPAWARSSYNEQFF.